The present entry profiles one T cell receptor (beta chain) with its context. The antigen is not known. Produced via immunoSEQ multiplex PCR; TCRdb's table is partial and in-frame only. The sample has 14,000 to 15,000 clones, about 89% seen once. The data were taken from a study of OX40 agonist ivuxolimab in advanced cancers. Study results and caveats: CD8+ T cells were the subset that, on average, had more expanded clones than CD4+.

The germline V and J ends were trimmed by 1 base and 2 bases, with 5 bases remaining between them. This CDR3 region has 14 residues. Germline loops: CDR1 MGHRA, CDR2 YSYEKL. This TCR was sampled from an adult with an advanced solid tumor such as melanoma, head and neck, liver or kidney cancer. V gene TRBV4-1 combines with J gene TRBJ2-2, with D unresolved. The specimen comprised CD4+ or CD8+ T cells sorted from blood, sampled in a trial of the OX40 agonist ivuxolimab. The CDR3 nucleotides read TGCGCCAGCAGCCAAGCAGAAAACACCGGGGAGCTGTTTTTT. Protein sequence: CASSQAENTGELFF.